Below, 32 T cell receptor beta chains from the same sample are listed, as sequenced in a study of a mutant IDH1 vaccine in newly diagnosed glioma. TCRdb's copy holds only in-frame clones and misses some; the assay was immunoSEQ multiplex PCR. Counted here are 20,000 to 25,000 clones, approximately 86% occurring once; the ten biggest clones make up about 5%. Documented time point: baseline, week 1 (first vaccination visit). As for treatment: pre-vaccination baseline after standard-of-care therapy. Source: PBMCs, taken from a glioma patient treated with radiotherapy, temozolomide or both. These TCRs come from a man in his forties with glioma.

The V gene is TRBV2, the J gene TRBJ2-7, with 12 bases identical to TRBD1. This CDR3 is built from 19 residues. J gave up 2 bases and V 2 bases, and 13 bases lay outside the gene matches. Germline V lookup: CDR1 SNHLY, CDR2 FYNNEI. The CDR3 DNA reads as TGTGCCAGCAGTGAATTTTCAGTCCGGGACAGGGGGCTTACCTACGAGCAGTACTTC. Translated, it gives CASSEFSVRDRGLTYEQYF. The full variable domain, with the rest looked up from reference TRBV2 and TRBJ2-7, is EPEVTQTPSHQVTQMGQEVILRCVPISNHLYFYWYRQILGQKVEFLVSFYNNEISEKSEIFDDQFSVERPDGSNFTLKIRSTKLEDSAMYFCASSEFSVRDRGLTYEQYFGPGTRLTVT.

This chain uses TRBV19 with TRBJ1-2, with 8 bases fitting TRBD1. In germline, CDR1 is LNHDA, CDR2 SQIVND (reference sequence). CDR3 size: 14 residues. The trim removed 5 bases at V and 2 bases at J, leaving 4 bases unmatched. CDR3 in DNA: TGTGCCAGTAGTGAAAGACAGGGGAACTATGGCTACACCTTC. It is translated as CASSERQGNYGYTF.

V is TRBV19 and J is TRBJ2-7, with D hard to call. Trimming stripped 4 bases from V and 3 bases from J, with 19 bases between. The CDR3 totals 16 residues. Per germline, CDR1 LNHDA and CDR2 SQIVND (reference sequence). CDR3 DNA: TGTGCCAGTAGTACAATCGGTCGCCCGAACCTCTACGAGCAGTACTTC. Protein product: CASSTIGRPNLYEQYF. Using reference TRBV19 and TRBJ2-7 for the parts outside the CDR3, the full variable domain is DGGITQSPKYLFRKEGQNVTLSCEQNLNHDAMYWYRQDPGQGLRLIYYSQIVNDFQKGDIAEGYSVSREKKESFPLTVTSAQKNPTAFYLCASSTIGRPNLYEQYFGPGTRLTVT.

The rearrangement joins TRBV18 to TRBJ1-6; 10 bases map to TRBD1. The germline gives CDR1 KGHSH, CDR2 LQKENI. This CDR3 spans 15 amino acids. The junction had 6 bases not matched to a gene; V was cut back by 4 bases and J by 9 bases. Written as DNA, the CDR3 is TGTGCCAGCTCACGCGGGGACAGGGGAGGTTCACCCCTCCACTTT. Translating it yields CASSRGDRGGSPLHF.

The chain joins TRBV4-3 to TRBJ2-6; D unresolved. CDR3 length equals 16 residues. Trimming left V 0 bases short and J 0 bases short, with 6 bases between. Germline CDR1 reads LGHNA; CDR2 reads YSLEER. CDR3 sequence (DNA): TGCGCCAGCAGCCAAGATTGGAGCTCTGGGGCCAACGTCCTGACTTTC. It specifies CASSQDWSSGANVLTF.

The V and J genes are TRBV6-5 and TRBJ1-1; D unresolved. Trimming removed 2 bases from V and 1 base from J, with 11 bases in between. Germline CDR1 reads MNHEY; CDR2 reads SVGAGI. CDR3 length: 15 residues. The CDR3 loop reads CASSYRQTGNTEAFF. DNA of the CDR3: TGTGCCAGCAGTTACAGACAAACTGGGAACACTGAAGCTTTCTTT.

J is TRBJ2-1 and V is TRBV29-1; D unresolved. V lost 6 bases, J lost 7 bases, and 13 bases lay in between. Germline values: CDR1 SQVTM, CDR2 ANQGSEA. This CDR3 contains 12 residues. The CDR3 reads CSVPGRVNEQFF. CDR3 DNA: TGCAGCGTCCCAGGTAGAGTAAATGAGCAGTTCTTC.

The V gene is TRBV5-6, the J gene TRBJ1-3; D gene uncertain. The CDR3 is made up of 14 amino acids. Looked up from germline, CDR1 is SGHDT and CDR2 is YYEEEE. Trimming took 2 bases from V and 0 from J, leaving 6 bases between them. Here the CDR3 reads CASSFPYSGNTIYF. For the CDR3, the DNA is TGTGCCAGCAGCTTTCCCTACTCTGGAAACACCATATATTTT.

The J gene is TRBJ1-1, the V gene TRBV11-3, with D unresolved. V was cut by 3 bases and J by 4 bases, with 12 bases left in between. CDR3 length equals 14 residues. CDR1 SGHNT and CDR2 YENEEA come from the germline V gene. CDR3 protein: CASSFLGRATEAFF. CDR3 sequence (DNA): TGTGCCAGCAGCTTTCTAGGACGGGCCACTGAAGCTTTCTTT.

The V and J genes are TRBV6-6 and TRBJ1-1, with a weak D call TRBD1 (5 bases). Trimming pared 2 bases from V and 1 base from J, leaving 8 bases between. Germline-derived CDR1 and CDR2 are MNHNY and SVGAGI (reference sequence). The CDR3 runs to 14 residues. CDR3 region: CASSYGAGNTEAFF. Here the CDR3 DNA reads TGTGCCAGCAGTTACGGGGCAGGGAACACTGAAGCTTTCTTT.

The chain couples TRBV6-1 to TRBJ1-2; 8 nucleotides line up with TRBD1. Germline V CDR1 and CDR2: MNHNS, SASEGT. Trimming removed 5 bases from V and 7 bases from J; junction bases left unmatched: 9. The CDR3 sequence is 14 residues long. CDR3 DNA sequence: TGTGCCAGCAGTTTGGACAGGGACCGGTTTGGCTACACCTTC. This encodes CASSLDRDRFGYTF.

The chain has TRBV5-1 and TRBJ2-5; D uncertain. CDR3 size: 16 residues. CDR1 and CDR2 (germline): SGHRS, YFSETQ. Trimming removed 0 bases from V and 2 bases from J, with 14 bases in between. Written as DNA, the CDR3 is TGCGCCAGCAGCTTGGGGTACGGCCGATTACAAGAGACCCAGTACTTC. As protein: CASSLGYGRLQETQYF. Full variable domain (missing parts from reference TRBV5-1 and TRBJ2-5): KAGVTQTPRYLIKTRGQQVTLSCSPISGHRSVSWYQQTPGQGLQFLFEYFSETQRNKGNFPGRFSGRQFSNSRSEMNVSTLELGDSALYLCASSLGYGRLQETQYFGPGTRLLVL.

This clone is termed medium-sized. The V and J genes are TRBV7-9 and TRBJ1-4; 7 nucleotides line up with TRBD1. Germline values: CDR1 SEHNR, CDR2 FQNEAQ (reference sequence). There are 16 residues in the CDR3. After removal of 4 bases from V and 5 bases from J, the junction contained 10 bases not matched to a gene. The CDR3 region has the DNA TGTGCCAGCAGCTGGGGACAGCTCCCACTAAATGAAAAACTGTTTTTT. Its protein product is CASSWGQLPLNEKLFF. Supplemented by reference TRBV7-9 and TRBJ1-4, the full variable domain reads DTGVSQNPRHKITKRGQNVTFRCDPISEHNRLYWYRQTLGQGPEFLTYFQNEAQLEKSRLLSDRFSAERPKGSFSTLEIQRTEQGDSAMYLCASSWGQLPLNEKLFFGSGTQLSVL.

The rearrangement joins TRBV5-1 to TRBJ2-5; D call uncertain. Germline loops: CDR1 SGHRS, CDR2 YFSETQ. Deletions cut 4 bases from V and 0 bases from J, with 13 bases between. The CDR3 is made up of 15 amino acids. CDR3 nucleotides: TGCGCCAGCAGCAACGCCTATTCCAACCAAGAGACCCAGTACTTC. Protein: CASSNAYSNQETQYF. Looking up the rest from reference TRBV5-1 and TRBJ2-5 gives the full variable domain: KAGVTQTPRYLIKTRGQQVTLSCSPISGHRSVSWYQQTPGQGLQFLFEYFSETQRNKGNFPGRFSGRQFSNSRSEMNVSTLELGDSALYLCASSNAYSNQETQYFGPGTRLLVL.

The V and J genes are TRBV14 and TRBJ1-2; perhaps TRBD1 as D (5 bases). Germline V gene lookup returns CDR1 SGHDN and CDR2 FVKESK. The CDR3 runs 14 residues. Trimming took 4 bases from V and 8 from J, leaving 17 bases between them. The chain's CDR3 is CASSPFYGTGGYTF. CDR3 in DNA: TGTGCCAGCAGCCCCTTCTACGGGACGGGGGGCTACACCTTC.

V is TRBV4-2 and J is TRBJ1-4; 8 bases map to TRBD1. Germline V gene sequence: CDR1 LGHNA, CDR2 YNFKEQ. Trimming cost V 5 bases and J 7 bases; bases outside gene matches: 9. The CDR3 sequence is 15 residues long. CDR3 loop: CASSAARGRGEKLFF. The DNA for the CDR3 is TGTGCCAGCAGCGCCGCCAGGGGGCGGGGTGAAAAACTGTTTTTT.

The chain recombines TRBV7-2 with TRBJ2-7; no clear D. This CDR3 contains 14 residues. V lost 2 bases and J lost 6, with 14 bases in between. Germline CDR1 reads SGHTA; CDR2 reads FQGNSA. CDR3 loop: CASSLTPPEREQYF. DNA of the CDR3: TGTGCCAGCAGCTTAACCCCACCCGAACGCGAGCAGTACTTC.

V gene TRBV2 combines with J gene TRBJ1-5, with 10 bases that match TRBD1. Germline V gene sequence: CDR1 SNHLY, CDR2 FYNNEI. V shed 4 bases, J shed 1 base, and the junction held 4 bases outside the gene matches. The CDR3 has 16 amino acids. The CDR3 bases are TGTGCCAGCAGTGCGGGACAGGGGAAGAGCAATCAGCCCCAGCATTTT. Residues: CASSAGQGKSNQPQHF.

The table lists this clone with a count of one. V usage is TRBV2 and J usage is TRBJ1-5; 9 nucleotides match TRBD1. Looked up from germline, CDR1 is SNHLY and CDR2 is FYNNEI. The CDR3 totals 16 residues. V dropped 6 bases and J dropped 2; count of bases not matched to a gene: 8. The CDR3 nucleotides are TGTGCCAGCAGGACAGGGGGTACGGGGGGCAATCAGCCCCAGCATTTT. It specifies CASRTGGTGGNQPQHF.

This clone occurred a few times. The chain carries TRBV4-1 and TRBJ1-2; D not resolved. Germline V gives CDR1 MGHRA, CDR2 YSYEKL. The CDR3 sequence is 12 residues long. V lost 3 bases and J 7 bases, leaving 9 bases between the germline ends. The CDR3 here is CASSHMEGGYTF. CDR3 sequence (DNA): TGCGCCAGCAGCCACATGGAGGGTGGCTACACCTTC.

This chain joins TRBV7-9 and TRBJ2-7; TRBD1 matches at 9 bases. The germline V gene encodes CDR1 SEHNR and CDR2 FQNEAQ (reference sequence). CDR3 length equals 15 residues. V lost 3 bases and J lost 3; bases outside the gene matches: 6. CDR3 in DNA: TGTGCCAGCAGCTTCCCGGGACAGGGAGTCTACGAGCAGTACTTC. Protein: CASSFPGQGVYEQYF.

The chain is built from TRBV5-1 and TRBJ1-1; 8 nucleotides agree with TRBD1. CDR3 size: 15 residues. Germline CDR1 reads SGHRS; CDR2 reads YFSETQ. The V gene end was trimmed by 3 bases and the J gene end by 3 bases; junction bases not matched to a gene: 7. CDR3 coding DNA: TGCGCCAGCAGCTCGGGGACAGGCTGGGACACTGAAGCTTTCTTT. This translates into CASSSGTGWDTEAFF.

The CDR3 DNA reads TGTGCCAGCAGTGAGTCAGGGGGCGCGGGAGGAAAACTGTTTTTT. It yields the protein CASSESGGAGGKLFF. This chain uses TRBV25-1 with TRBJ1-4; the match to TRBD1 covers 8 bases. Germline CDR1 reads MGHDK; CDR2 reads SYGVNS. Germline trimming cut 3 bases from V and 10 bases from J; bases unmatched to any gene: 10. This CDR3 contains 15 residues.

The chain employs TRBV4-3 and TRBJ1-2; no reliable D call. Germline CDR1 and CDR2: LGHNA and YSLEER. This CDR3 is built from 15 residues. V was shortened by 0 bases and J by 8 bases, with 16 bases between the two germline ends. This CDR3 is CASSQDRAWGRGYTF. DNA for the CDR3: TGCGCCAGCAGCCAAGATAGGGCGTGGGGTAGGGGCTACACCTTC.

The CDR3 region is CASSWDRGGEQYV. The CDR3 coding sequence is TGCGCCAGCAGCTGGGACAGGGGAGGAGAGCAGTACGTC. This chain connects TRBV5-1 to TRBJ2-7, with 10 bases lining up with TRBD1. With V trimmed by 3 bases and J by 7 bases, 4 bases remained unmatched. This CDR3 has 13 amino acids. CDR1 and CDR2 from the germline V gene are SGHRS and YFSETQ.

J is TRBJ1-1 and V is TRBV10-3, with D possibly TRBD1 on 6 matching bases. Trimming pared 8 bases from V and 0 bases from J, leaving 19 bases between. CDR3 length: 16 residues. Germline CDR1 reads ENHRY; CDR2 reads SYGVKD. CDR3 sequence (DNA): TGTGCCATCCAGGAACAGGGCGTACTCATGAACACTGAAGCTTTCTTT. Amino acids: CAIQEQGVLMNTEAFF.

This sequence joins TRBV19 and TRBJ2-2; 10 bases line up with TRBD2. The CDR3 runs 15 residues. V gave up 4 bases and J gave up 3 bases; unmatched junction bases: 2. Germline CDR1 reads LNHDA; CDR2 reads SQIVND (reference sequence). The CDR3, as DNA: TGTGCCAGTAGTACCCTAGCGGGAGACACCGGGGAGCTGTTTTTT. It specifies CASSTLAGDTGELFF.

This clone was counted only a few times. The rearrangement uses TRBV5-4 and TRBJ1-1; D perhaps matches TRBD1 (5 bases). Germline CDR1 SGHNT, CDR2 YYREEE (reference sequence). The CDR3 consists of 16 residues. V lost 4 bases, J lost 4 bases, and 20 bases lay in between. For the CDR3, the DNA is TGTGCCAGCAGCGACCTCGGGGGTCGCAAGGGCACTGAAGCTTTCTTT. Protein sequence: CASSDLGGRKGTEAFF.

The V call is TRBV10-1, the J call TRBJ2-1, with 7 nucleotides matching TRBD2. The CDR3 is 10 residues long. V shed 8 bases, J shed 14 bases, and the junction held 6 bases outside the gene matches. Germline V gene lookup returns CDR1 WNHNN and CDR2 SYGVQD (reference sequence). Here the CDR3 DNA reads TGCGCCAGCGCCGGGACTACAAAGTTCTTC. Protein sequence: CASAGTTKFF.

V and J are TRBV29-1 and TRBJ1-1, with a tentative D call TRBD1 (5 bases). This CDR3 comprises 14 residues. Germline V gives CDR1 SQVTM, CDR2 ANQGSEA. V lost 4 bases and J lost 5, with 17 bases in between. The CDR3 region is CSVVSGGRRTEAFF. In DNA, the CDR3 is TGCAGCGTTGTGTCGGGGGGAAGACGAACTGAAGCTTTCTTT.

The chain uses TRBV21-1 and TRBJ2-7; the DNA was not compared with TRBD2, the D call given in the table. TRBV21-1 is described as a pseudogene. CDR3 length: 15 residues. CDR3 residues: CASSKVDSGPSEQYF. CDR3 coding DNA: TGTGCCAGCAGCAAAGTGGATAGCGGCCCATCCGAGCAGTACTTC.

V and J are TRBV5-1 and TRBJ1-1, with 8 bases that match TRBD1. The V and J ends lost 0 bases and 0 bases, in that order; junction bases with no gene match: 1. CDR3 length: 15 residues. The germline V gene encodes CDR1 SGHRS and CDR2 YFSETQ. The CDR3 sequence: CASSLAGGLNTEAFF. The DNA for the CDR3 is TGCGCCAGCAGCTTGGCAGGGGGCTTGAACACTGAAGCTTTCTTT.